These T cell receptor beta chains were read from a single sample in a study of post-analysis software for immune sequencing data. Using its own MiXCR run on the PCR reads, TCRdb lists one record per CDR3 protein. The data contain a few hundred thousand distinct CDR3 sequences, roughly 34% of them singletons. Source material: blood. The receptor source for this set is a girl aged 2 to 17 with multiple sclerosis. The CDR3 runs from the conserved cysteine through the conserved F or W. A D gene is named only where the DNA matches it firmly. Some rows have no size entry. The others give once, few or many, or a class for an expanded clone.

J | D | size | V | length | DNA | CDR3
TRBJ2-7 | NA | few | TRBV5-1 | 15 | TGCGCCAGCAGCTGGGGGACAAGGGCCTCCTACGAGCAGTACTTC | CASSWGTRASYEQYF
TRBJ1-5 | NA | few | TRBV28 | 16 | TGTGCCAGCAGGGGGGCAAAGACAGGCCTCAATCAGCCCCAGCATTTT | CASRGAKTGLNQPQHF
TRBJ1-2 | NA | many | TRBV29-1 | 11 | TGCAGCGCGGACGGGATCTATGGCTACACCTTC | CSADGIYGYTF
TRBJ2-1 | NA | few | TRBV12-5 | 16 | TGTGCTAGTGGTTTGCAAAGGGGGGAGCGGTACAATGAGCAGTTCTTC | CASGLQRGERYNEQFF
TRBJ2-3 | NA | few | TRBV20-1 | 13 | TGCAGTGCCCAATCCCTCAGCACAGATACGCAGTATTTT | CSAQSLSTDTQYF
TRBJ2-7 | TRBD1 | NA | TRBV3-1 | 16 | TGTGCCAGCAGCCCCGATCCGGGACAGGGAACGTACGAGCAGTACTTC | CASSPDPGQGTYEQYF
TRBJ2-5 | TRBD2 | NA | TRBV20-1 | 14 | TGCAGTGCTCCCCAGACTAGCGTCGCAGAGACCCAGTACTTC | CSAPQTSVAETQYF
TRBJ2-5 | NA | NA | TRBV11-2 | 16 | TGTGCCAGCAGCTTATTTGGGTCGGGGGTAGTAGAGACCCAGTACTTC | CASSLFGSGVVETQYF
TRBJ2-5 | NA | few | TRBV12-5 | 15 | TGTGCTAGTGGCTCGCAAACAGGACCCCAAGAGACCCAGTACTTC | CASGSQTGPQETQYF
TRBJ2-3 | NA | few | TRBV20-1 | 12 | TGCAGTGCTAAGGACAAGCCAGATACGCAGTATTTT | CSAKDKPDTQYF
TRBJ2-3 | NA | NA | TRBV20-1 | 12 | TGCAGTGCTAGAGATAATACGGGTACGCAGTATTTT | CSARDNTGTQYF
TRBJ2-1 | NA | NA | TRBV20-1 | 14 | TGCAGTGGGGGCAGGGGGGCTATCTACAATGAGCAGTTCTTC | CSGGRGAIYNEQFF
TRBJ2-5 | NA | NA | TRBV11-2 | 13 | TGTGCCAGCAGCTTAGATCGGGAGAATGAGCAGTACTTC | CASSLDRENEQYF
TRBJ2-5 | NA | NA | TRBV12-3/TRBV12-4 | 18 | TGTGCCAGCAGTTTAGGGTTTCATAGCGCAGGAAATCCAGAGACCCAGTACTTC | CASSLGFHSAGNPETQYF
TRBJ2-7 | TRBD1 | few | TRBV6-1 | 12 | TGTGCCAGCGGACAGGGGCGCTACGAGCAGTACTTC | CASGQGRYEQYF
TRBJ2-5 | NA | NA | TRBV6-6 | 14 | TGTGCCAGCAGTTACAGAAAGGGCTTCGAGACCCAGTACTTC | CASSYRKGFETQYF
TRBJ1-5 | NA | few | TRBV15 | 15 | TGTGCCACCAGCAGAGACAGGGAGAGCAATCAGCCCCAGCATTTT | CATSRDRESNQPQHF
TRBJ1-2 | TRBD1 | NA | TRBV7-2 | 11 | TGTGCCAGCAGCTTGGACAGGGCGATCACCTTC | CASSLDRAITF
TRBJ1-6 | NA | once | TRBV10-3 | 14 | TGTGCCATCAGTGGGGGCAGGGCGGATTCACCCCTCCACTTT | CAISGGRADSPLHF
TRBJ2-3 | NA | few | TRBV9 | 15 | TGTGCCAGCAGCCCTCGGACGGGGGACACAGATACGCAGTATTTT | CASSPRTGDTDTQYF
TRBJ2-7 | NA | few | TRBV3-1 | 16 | TGTGCCAGCAGCCAAGAAGGTCTCCTCCGTTACAATGAGCAGTACTTC | CASSQEGLLRYNEQYF
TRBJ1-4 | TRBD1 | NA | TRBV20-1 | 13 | TGCAGTGCACCAAGACAGGGGGGCGAAAAACTGTTTTTT | CSAPRQGGEKLFF